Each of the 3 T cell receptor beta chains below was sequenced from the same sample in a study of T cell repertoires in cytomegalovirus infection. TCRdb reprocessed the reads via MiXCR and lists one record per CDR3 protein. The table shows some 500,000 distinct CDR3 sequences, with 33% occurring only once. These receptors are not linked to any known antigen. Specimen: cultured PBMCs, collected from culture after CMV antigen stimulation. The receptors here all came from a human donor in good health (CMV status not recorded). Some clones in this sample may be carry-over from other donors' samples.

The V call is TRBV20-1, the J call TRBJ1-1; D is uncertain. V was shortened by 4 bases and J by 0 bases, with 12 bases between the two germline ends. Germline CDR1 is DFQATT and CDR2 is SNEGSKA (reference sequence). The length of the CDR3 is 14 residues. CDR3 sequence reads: CSATPGAMNTEAFF. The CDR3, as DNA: TGCAGTGCTACTCCGGGAGCTATGAACACTGAAGCTTTCTTT.

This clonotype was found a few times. CDR3 loop: CSARDPQGARSYNSPLHF. The CDR3 DNA is TGCAGTGCTAGAGATCCACAGGGGGCAAGATCCTATAATTCACCCCTCCACTTT. The chain recombines TRBV20-1 with TRBJ1-6; 9 bases fit TRBD1. CDR1 and CDR2 from the germline V gene are DFQATT and SNEGSKA (reference sequence). The CDR3 sequence is 18 residues long. J lost 1 base, V lost 0 bases, and 7 bases had no gene match.

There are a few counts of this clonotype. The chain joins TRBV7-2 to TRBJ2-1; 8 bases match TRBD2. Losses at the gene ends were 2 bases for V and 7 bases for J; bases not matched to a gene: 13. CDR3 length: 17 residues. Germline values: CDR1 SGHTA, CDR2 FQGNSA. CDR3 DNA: TGTGCCAGCAGCTTAAATCGGGAGGGTACACTTCGGAATGAGCAGTTCTTC. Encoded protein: CASSLNREGTLRNEQFF.